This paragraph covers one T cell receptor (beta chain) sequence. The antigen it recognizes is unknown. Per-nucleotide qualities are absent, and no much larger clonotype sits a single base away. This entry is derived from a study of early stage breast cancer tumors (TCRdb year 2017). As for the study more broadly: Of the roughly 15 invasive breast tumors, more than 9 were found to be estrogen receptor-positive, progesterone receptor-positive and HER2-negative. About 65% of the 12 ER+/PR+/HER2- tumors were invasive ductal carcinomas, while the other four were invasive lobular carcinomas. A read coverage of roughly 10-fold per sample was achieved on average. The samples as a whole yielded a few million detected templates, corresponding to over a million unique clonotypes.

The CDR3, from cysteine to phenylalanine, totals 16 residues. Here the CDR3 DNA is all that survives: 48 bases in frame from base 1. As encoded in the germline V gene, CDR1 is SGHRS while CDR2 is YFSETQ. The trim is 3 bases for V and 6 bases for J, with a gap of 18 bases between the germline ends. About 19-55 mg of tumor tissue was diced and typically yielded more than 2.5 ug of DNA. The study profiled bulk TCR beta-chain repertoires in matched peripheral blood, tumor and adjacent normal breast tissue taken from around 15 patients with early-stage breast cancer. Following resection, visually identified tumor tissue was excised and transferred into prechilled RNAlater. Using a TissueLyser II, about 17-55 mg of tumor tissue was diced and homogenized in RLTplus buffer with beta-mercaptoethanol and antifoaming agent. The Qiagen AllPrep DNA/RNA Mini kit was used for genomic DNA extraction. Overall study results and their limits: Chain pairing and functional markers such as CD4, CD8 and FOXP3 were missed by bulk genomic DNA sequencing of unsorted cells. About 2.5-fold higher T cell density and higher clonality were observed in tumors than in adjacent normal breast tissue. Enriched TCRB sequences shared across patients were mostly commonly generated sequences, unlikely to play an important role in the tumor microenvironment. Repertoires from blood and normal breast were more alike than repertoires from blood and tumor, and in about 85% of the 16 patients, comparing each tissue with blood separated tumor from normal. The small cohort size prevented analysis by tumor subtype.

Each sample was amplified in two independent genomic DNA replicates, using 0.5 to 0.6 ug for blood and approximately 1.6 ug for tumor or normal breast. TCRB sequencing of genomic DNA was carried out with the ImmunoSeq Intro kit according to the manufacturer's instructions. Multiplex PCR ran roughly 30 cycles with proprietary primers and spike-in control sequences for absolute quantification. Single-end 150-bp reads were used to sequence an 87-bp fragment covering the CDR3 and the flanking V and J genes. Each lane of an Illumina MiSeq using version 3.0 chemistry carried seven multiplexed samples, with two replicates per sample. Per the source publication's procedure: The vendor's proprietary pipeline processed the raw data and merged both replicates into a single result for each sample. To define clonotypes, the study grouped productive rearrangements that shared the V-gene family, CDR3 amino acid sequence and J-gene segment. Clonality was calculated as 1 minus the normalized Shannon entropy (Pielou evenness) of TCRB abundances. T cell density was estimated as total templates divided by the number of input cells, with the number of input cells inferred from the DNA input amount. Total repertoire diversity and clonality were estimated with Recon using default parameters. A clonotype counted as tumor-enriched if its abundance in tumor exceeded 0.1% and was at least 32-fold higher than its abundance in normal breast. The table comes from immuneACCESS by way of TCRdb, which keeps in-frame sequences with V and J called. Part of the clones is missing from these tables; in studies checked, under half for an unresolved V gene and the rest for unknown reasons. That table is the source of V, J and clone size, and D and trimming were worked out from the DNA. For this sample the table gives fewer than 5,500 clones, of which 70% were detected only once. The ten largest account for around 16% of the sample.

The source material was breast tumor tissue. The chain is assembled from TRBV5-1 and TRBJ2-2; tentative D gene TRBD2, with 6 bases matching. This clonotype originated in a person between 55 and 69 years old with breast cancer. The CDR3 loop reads CASSSGTLGSAGELFF. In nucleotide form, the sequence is TGCGCCAGCAGCTCCGGGACTCTTGGTTCGGCCGGGGAGCTGTTTTTT.